This T cell receptor (beta chain) is from a study of OX40 agonist ivuxolimab in advanced cancers. The assay was immunoSEQ multiplex PCR, and TCRdb's table has in-frame clones only and misses some. The repertoire consists of more than 65,000 clones, with 85% occurring once and the leading ten covering 5.5% to 7.5%. V lost 3 bases, J lost 2 bases, and 7 bases stayed unmatched. The CDR3 extends over 16 amino acids. Germline-derived CDR1 and CDR2 are LNHNV and YYDKDF (reference sequence). The source material was CD4+ or CD8+ T cells sorted from blood, sampled in a trial of the OX40 agonist ivuxolimab. The V call is TRBV15, the J call TRBJ2-7, with 10 bases that match TRBD2. The clonotype was recovered from an adult with an advanced solid tumor such as melanoma, head and neck, liver or kidney cancer. CDR3 sequence: CATSSGLADTPYEQYF. CDR3 bases: TGTGCCACCAGCAGTGGACTAGCGGATACCCCCTACGAGCAGTACTTC.